One and the same sample provided the 32 T cell receptor beta chains below, sequenced in a study of patients and donors after allogeneic stem cell transplantation. From the RT-PCR reads, TCRdb called clonotypes with MiXCR, one entry per CDR3 protein. Of some 87,000 distinct CDR3 sequences detected, around 49% appear once; the ten largest clones hold approximately 66%. The sample taken for sequencing was blood, either unsorted or a sorted T cell fraction (not recorded which). These receptors came from a human donor who was either an allogeneic HSCT recipient or a stem cell or donor lymphocyte infusion donor (not recorded which). It is not recorded whose cells these are; they may come from a transplant donor.

The rearrangement uses TRBV5-1 and TRBJ1-6; possible D gene TRBD1, 6 bases. CDR1 and CDR2 from the germline V gene are SGHRS and YFSETQ. The germline V and J ends were trimmed by 4 bases and 3 bases, with 14 bases remaining between them. The CDR3 is 16 residues long. The chain's CDR3 is CASSLNGQFYNSPLHF. The CDR3 coding sequence is TGCGCCAGCAGCCTTAACGGACAGTTCTATAATTCACCCCTCCACTTT.

This sequence joins TRBV6-4 and TRBJ1-1, with D possibly being TRBD1 (5 bases). The V end was cut by 5 bases, the J end by 0 bases, with 10 bases between. CDR3 length: 14 amino acids. Germline CDR1 reads MRHNA; CDR2 reads SNTAGT. The CDR3 loop is CASSRQNMNTEAFF. CDR3 coding DNA: TGTGCCAGCAGTAGACAGAATATGAACACTGAAGCTTTCTTT.

V usage is TRBV28 and J usage is TRBJ1-3, with no clear D. This CDR3 region has 14 residues. The V end was cut by 7 bases, the J end by 2 bases, with 12 bases between. Germline CDR1 and CDR2: MDHEN and SYDVKM. The chain's CDR3 is CASIDGQPGNTIYF. The CDR3 nucleotides read TGTGCCAGCATAGACGGCCAGCCTGGAAACACCATATATTTT.

Only a few counts were recorded for this clonotype. V gene TRBV15 combines with J gene TRBJ1-4, with D tentatively TRBD1 (5 bases). The CDR3 has 16 amino acids. V lost 1 base, J lost 5 bases, and 14 bases lay in between. Germline CDR1 is LNHNV and CDR2 is YYDKDF (reference sequence). This CDR3 is CATSRGSPGLNEKLFF. The DNA for the CDR3 is TGTGCCACCAGCAGAGGCTCCCCAGGGCTGAATGAAAAACTGTTTTTT.

This clonotype was counted between two and nine times. V gene TRBV5-5 combines with J gene TRBJ1-4; weak D call: TRBD1 (6 bases). The CDR3 has 17 amino acids. V was shortened by 0 bases and J by 5 bases, with 17 bases between the two germline ends. Germline V gene lookup returns CDR1 SGHKS and CDR2 YYEKEE (reference sequence). The CDR3 nucleotides are TGTGCCAGCAGCTTGGTAATATTGACAGGACCGAATGAAAAACTGTTTTTT. Its translation: CASSLVILTGPNEKLFF.

This clonotype occurred a few times. This chain uses TRBV29-1 with TRBJ1-1; TRBD1 matches at 7 bases. Trimming took 3 bases from V and 3 from J; bases not matched to a gene: 7. The germline gives CDR1 SQVTM, CDR2 ANQGSEA. The CDR3 is 14 residues long. The CDR3 bases are TGCAGCGTTGACACCGGGACAGCAGACACTGAAGCTTTCTTT. Translated, it gives CSVDTGTADTEAFF.

The V call is TRBV20-1, the J call TRBJ1-1; D is unresolved. Trimming removed 5 bases from V and 6 bases from J, with 13 bases in between. The length of the CDR3 is 12 residues. Germline-derived CDR1 and CDR2 are DFQATT and SNEGSKA (reference sequence). The CDR3, as DNA: TGCAGTGCTCCGGAGGAGGGTTCTGAAGCTTTCTTT. The encoded protein is CSAPEEGSEAFF.

The chain joins TRBV12-3 or TRBV12-4 to TRBJ1-1; 7 bases are shared with TRBD1. This CDR3 has 14 residues. The V segment lost 3 bases and the J segment 4 bases; nucleotides outside the gene matches: 5. The CDR3 sequence: CASSFGRGVTEAFF. In DNA, the CDR3 is TGTGCCAGCAGTTTCGGCAGGGGGGTCACTGAAGCTTTCTTT.

This clonotype was recorded many times. The gene calls are TRBV12-3 or TRBV12-4 and TRBJ1-1, with D hard to call. Between the trimmed V and J ends, which lost 6 bases and 4 bases, there was a span of 9 bases. This CDR3 is built from 12 residues. CDR3 sequence reads: CASSLRGTEAFF. CDR3 in DNA: TGTGCCAGCAGCCTCCGAGGCACTGAAGCTTTCTTT.

V gene TRBV20-1 combines with J gene TRBJ2-7, with 7 bases identical to TRBD2. This CDR3 is built from 15 residues. CDR1 is DFQATT, CDR2 SNEGSKA, per germline (reference sequence). V was clipped by 5 bases and J by 0 bases; unmatched bases: 10. CDR3 in DNA: TGCAGTGCTCCTCCTAGCGGCGGAGGCTCCTACGAGCAGTACTTC. It specifies CSAPPSGGGSYEQYF.

This chain connects TRBV5-1 to TRBJ1-1; 11 bases match TRBD1. The CDR3 is 16 residues long. V shed 5 bases, J shed 2 bases, and the junction held 8 bases outside the gene matches. In germline, CDR1 is SGHRS, CDR2 YFSETQ. Here the CDR3 DNA reads TGCGCCAGCAGTTCGGACAGGGGGCTAAGAAACACTGAAGCTTTCTTT. This codes for CASSSDRGLRNTEAFF.

This clonotype has more than one count but fewer than ten. The chain is built from TRBV5-1 and TRBJ1-1, with 8 positions matching TRBD1. This CDR3 contains 13 residues. Trimming cost V 3 bases and J 4 bases; bases outside gene matches: 2. From germline, CDR1 is SGHRS and CDR2 YFSETQ. In DNA form, the CDR3 reads TGCGCCAGCAGCTCAGGGGGCCGCACTGAAGCTTTCTTT. This translates into CASSSGGRTEAFF. The full variable domain, with the rest looked up from reference TRBV5-1 and TRBJ1-1, is KAGVTQTPRYLIKTRGQQVTLSCSPISGHRSVSWYQQTPGQGLQFLFEYFSETQRNKGNFPGRFSGRQFSNSRSEMNVSTLELGDSALYLCASSSGGRTEAFFGQGTRLTVV.

CDR3 amino acids: CASRPRADQPQHF. DNA for the CDR3: TGTGCCAGCAGACCCCGGGCCGATCAGCCCCAGCATTTT. The V call is TRBV6-6, the J call TRBJ1-5; D unclear. Germline V gene data show CDR1 as MNHNY and CDR2 as SVGAGI (reference sequence). V dropped 6 bases and J dropped 5 bases, with 11 bases sitting between them. CDR3 size: 13 residues.

The CDR3 DNA follows: TGTGCCAGCAGTTGGTTGAACACTGAAGCTTTCTTT. This translates into CASSWLNTEAFF. The V call is TRBV6-2 or TRBV6-3, the J call TRBJ1-1; D gene ambiguous. V was trimmed by 4 bases and J by 0 bases, leaving 3 bases between them. The CDR3 runs 12 residues. Germline V gene data show CDR1 as MNHEY and CDR2 as SVGEGT.

This clonotype was seen a few times. The chain is built from TRBV6-2 or TRBV6-3 and TRBJ1-5; 7 nucleotides agree with TRBD1. The CDR3 runs 15 residues. The junction had 10 bases not matched to a gene; V was cut back by 4 bases and J by 7 bases. Per germline, CDR1 MNHEY and CDR2 SVGEGT. The CDR3 coding sequence is TGTGCCAGCAGTTTCTCCGACAGGGTTGGGCAGCCCCAGCATTTT. It is translated as CASSFSDRVGQPQHF.

The rearrangement links TRBV29-1 to TRBJ1-1; no clear D. This CDR3 is 10 amino acids long. The germline V and J ends were trimmed by 6 bases and 0 bases, with 2 bases remaining between them. Germline CDR1 is SQVTM and CDR2 is ANQGSEA. The CDR3 is CSVMNTEAFF. In DNA, the CDR3 is TGCAGCGTCATGAACACTGAAGCTTTCTTT.

The CDR3 region has the DNA TGTGCCAGCAGCTTAAGACAGGAAGTCTATGGCTACACCTTC. It yields the protein CASSLRQEVYGYTF. The rearrangement links TRBV7-9 to TRBJ1-2; possibly TRBD1 for D (6 bases). Germline V CDR1 and CDR2: SEHNR, FQNEAQ (reference sequence). V was clipped by 2 bases and J by 4 bases, with 11 bases between them. The CDR3 covers 14 residues.

CDR3 coding DNA: TGTGCCAGCAGTGAAGATTTTGGAGATACGCAGTATTTT. Protein sequence: CASSEDFGDTQYF. J is TRBJ2-3 and V is TRBV2; D is ambiguous. There are 13 residues in the CDR3. Germline V gene data show CDR1 as SNHLY and CDR2 as FYNNEI. V was clipped by 1 base and J by 5 bases, with 7 bases between them.

The chain carries TRBV12-3 or TRBV12-4 and TRBJ2-1; TRBD1 is a possible D gene (6 bases). Trimming shortened V by 4 bases and J by 3 bases, and 13 bases separated the two germline ends. This CDR3 comprises 15 residues. The CDR3 bases are TGTGCCAGCAGTTCCTTCTGGGACAACTACAATGAGCAGTTCTTC. It specifies CASSSFWDNYNEQFF.

V and J are TRBV20-1 and TRBJ1-2; perhaps TRBD1 as D (5 bases). The CDR3 totals 13 residues. In germline, CDR1 is DFQATT, CDR2 SNEGSKA (reference sequence). Deletions cut 5 bases from V and 0 bases from J, with 10 bases between. CDR3 bases: TGCAGTGCTGGGGACCGAACTAACTATGGCTACACCTTC. As protein: CSAGDRTNYGYTF.

The chain uses TRBV6-5 and TRBJ1-5; a possible D gene is TRBD1 (5 bases). CDR1 is MNHEY, CDR2 SVGAGI, per germline. Trimming cost V 5 bases and J 7 bases, with 15 bases left between them. The CDR3 extends over 14 amino acids. CDR3 bases: TGTGCCAGCAGTCCGGGGGGAGGAAAGCAGCCCCAGCATTTT. The encoded protein is CASSPGGGKQPQHF.

Comment on this clonotype: At one boundary the junction diverges from the germline segment, which might be a read error. This chain connects TRBV19 to TRBJ1-4, with D possibly TRBD1 on 6 matching bases. The germline V gene encodes CDR1 LNHDA and CDR2 SQIVND (reference sequence). This CDR3 is built from 15 residues. CDR3 loop: CASSTRQATNEQLFF. The CDR3 DNA reads as TGTGCCAGTAGTACTCGACAGGCAACTAATGAACAACTGTTTTTT.

This chain connects TRBV25-1 to TRBJ1-6, with D hard to call. V lost 3 bases and J lost 10, with 10 bases in between. The germline gives CDR1 MGHDK, CDR2 SYGVNS. The CDR3 runs 13 residues. The CDR3 reads CASSDRLESPLHF. The DNA of the CDR3 is TGTGCCAGCAGTGACAGGTTGGAATCACCCCTCCACTTT.

This clonotype has just a few counts. V usage is TRBV12-3 or TRBV12-4 and J usage is TRBJ1-5; maybe TRBD1 (5 bases). CDR3 length: 14 amino acids. V lost 5 bases, J lost 2 bases, and 10 bases lay in between. The CDR3 is CASSPQGRNQPQHF. The CDR3, as DNA: TGTGCCAGCAGTCCCCAGGGTCGCAATCAGCCCCAGCATTTT.

The V gene is TRBV5-4, the J gene TRBJ2-6, with 7 bases that match TRBD1. Germline CDR1 SGHNT, CDR2 YYREEE (reference sequence). CDR3 length: 17 residues. V trimming: 9 bases; J trimming: 0 bases; junction bases outside the gene matches: 12. For the CDR3, the DNA is TGTGCCACGGCCCCGACAGGGTCGGGCTCTGGGGCCAACGTCCTGACTTTC. Amino acids: CATAPTGSGSGANVLTF.

In its sample, this clonotype was seen a few times. The chain has TRBV29-1 and TRBJ1-1; D is possibly TRBD1 (5 bases). Germline V gene lookup returns CDR1 SQVTM and CDR2 ANQGSEA. The CDR3 has 13 residues. Trimming removed 4 bases from V and 4 bases from J, with 13 bases in between. CDR3 nucleotide sequence: TGCAGCGTTGGGCAGGCCGGGGGCACTGAAGCTTTCTTT. Residues: CSVGQAGGTEAFF.

The chain carries TRBV6-5 and TRBJ1-1; 8 bases map to TRBD1. V lost 7 bases to trimming and J lost 4 bases; unmatched junction nucleotides: 8. Germline lookup yields CDR1 MNHEY and CDR2 SVGAGI. The CDR3 has 14 amino acids. CDR3: CASIGQGARTEAFF. CDR3 in DNA: TGTGCCAGCATCGGTCAGGGGGCGCGCACTGAAGCTTTCTTT.

The rearrangement joins TRBV28 to TRBJ2-1; D gene unclear. V gave up 7 bases and J gave up 8 bases, with 15 bases separating them. The CDR3 spans 13 residues. CDR1 MDHEN and CDR2 SYDVKM come from the germline V gene. The CDR3 sequence is CASTIRPLDEQFF. In DNA, the CDR3 is TGTGCCAGCACCATAAGGCCTTTGGATGAGCAGTTCTTC.

The chain links TRBV3-1 to TRBJ2-7; D perhaps matches TRBD2 (6 bases). The CDR3 has 14 residues. Germline V lookup: CDR1 LGHDT, CDR2 YNNKEL (reference sequence). Trimming took off 4 bases at V and 3 bases at J, with 13 bases between the two ends. The CDR3 spells CASSLELEGYEQYF. As DNA, the CDR3 is TGTGCCAGCAGCCTTGAGTTGGAGGGCTACGAGCAGTACTTC.

The V gene is TRBV28, the J gene TRBJ1-5; 10 positions match TRBD1. The CDR3 totals 16 residues. V dropped 10 bases and J dropped 4; count of bases not matched to a gene: 13. Germline V CDR1 and CDR2: MDHEN, SYDVKM. CDR3 region: CATTTRRDRGNQPQHF. CDR3 in DNA: TGTGCCACCACCACGAGGAGGGACAGGGGAAATCAGCCCCAGCATTTT.

J is TRBJ2-3 and V is TRBV7-8, with 9 bases aligning to TRBD2. The CDR3 runs to 17 residues. The V gene end was trimmed by 5 bases and the J gene end by 0 bases; junction bases not matched to a gene: 9. Germline V gene data show CDR1 as SGHVS and CDR2 as FQNEAQ. The CDR3 here is CASSLVGLAGSTDTQYF. For the CDR3, the DNA is TGTGCCAGCAGCCTTGTCGGGCTAGCGGGGAGCACAGATACGCAGTATTTT.

In DNA, the CDR3 is TGCGCCAGCAGCCTAACGTTTGGAATTTCCGGGACTCCTAGCTACGAGCAGTACTTC. Translation gives CASSLTFGISGTPSYEQYF. This sequence joins TRBV4-3 and TRBJ2-7, with a tentative D call TRBD2 (6 bases). Per germline, CDR1 LGHNA and CDR2 YSLEER. The CDR3 covers 19 residues. Trimming pared 4 bases from V and 3 bases from J, leaving 28 bases between.